The rows below give T cell receptor beta chains drawn from one sample of a study of identical twins. TCRdb fed the 5' RACE reads into MiXCR, producing one record per CDR3 protein. This table holds 200,000 to 250,000 distinct CDR3 sequences, under 8.5% found once. These data also formed part of another study, on T cells expressing NK-cell markers.

Specimen: CD8+ T cells sorted from blood. The source of these receptors is a woman aged 18-35 years in good health. Both conserved end residues are part of each CDR3. A D gene is named only where the DNA matches it firmly. Clone size, where shown, is once, few, many, or a class for clones that have expanded.

j_gene: TRBJ2-1; v_gene: TRBV20-1; len: 16; d_gene: .; abundance: many; CDR3aa: CSARDRPYVPDNEQFF; CDR3nt: TGCAGTGCTAGAGATCGACCATATGTCCCGGACAATGAGCAGTTCTTC
j_gene: TRBJ2-1; v_gene: TRBV6-2/TRBV6-3; len: 14; d_gene: .; abundance: few; CDR3aa: CASRPGLYYNEQFF; CDR3nt: TGTGCCAGCAGACCGGGACTTTACTACAATGAGCAGTTCTTC
j_gene: TRBJ1-6; v_gene: TRBV11-2; len: 17; d_gene: .; abundance: .; CDR3aa: CASSLTVGGLNNSPLHF; CDR3nt: TGTGCCAGCAGCCTGACTGTGGGAGGCCTTAATAATTCACCCCTCCACTTT
j_gene: TRBJ2-3; v_gene: TRBV3-1; len: 15; d_gene: .; abundance: many; CDR3aa: CASSQAVGGGDTQYF; CDR3nt: TGTGCCAGCAGCCAAGCGGTCGGGGGCGGAGATACGCAGTATTTT
j_gene: TRBJ1-1; v_gene: TRBV27; len: 16; d_gene: .; abundance: many; CDR3aa: CASRPVDKLMNTEAFF; CDR3nt: TGTGCCAGCAGGCCAGTGGACAAACTAATGAACACTGAAGCTTTCTTT
j_gene: TRBJ1-1; v_gene: TRBV6-5; len: 12; d_gene: .; abundance: few; CDR3aa: CATAGPGTEAFF; CDR3nt: TGTGCCACCGCAGGTCCGGGCACTGAAGCTTTCTTT
j_gene: TRBJ2-3; v_gene: TRBV20-1; len: 17; d_gene: TRBD2; abundance: .; CDR3aa: CSARASGLGAGEETQYF; CDR3nt: TGCAGTGCTAGGGCTAGCGGGCTGGGAGCGGGAGAAGAAACGCAGTATTTT
j_gene: TRBJ2-3; v_gene: TRBV7-8; len: 18; d_gene: TRBD1; abundance: few; CDR3aa: CASSPRSQGARITDTQYF; CDR3nt: TGTGCCAGCAGCCCTAGAAGCCAGGGGGCTAGGATCACAGATACGCAGTATTTT
j_gene: TRBJ2-7; v_gene: TRBV20-1; len: 16; d_gene: .; abundance: many; CDR3aa: CSARDRRGHTGYEQYF; CDR3nt: TGCAGTGCTAGAGATAGACGGGGCCATACTGGCTACGAGCAGTACTTC
j_gene: TRBJ1-1; v_gene: TRBV5-1; len: 12; d_gene: TRBD1; abundance: few; CDR3aa: CASSTGTGGAFF; CDR3nt: TGCGCCAGCAGCACCGGGACAGGGGGAGCTTTCTTT
j_gene: TRBJ1-4; v_gene: TRBV6-5; len: 15; d_gene: .; abundance: many; CDR3aa: CASSYSTLGGEKLFF; CDR3nt: TGTGCCAGCAGTTACTCGACTCTGGGTGGTGAAAAACTGTTTTTT
j_gene: TRBJ2-3; v_gene: TRBV9; len: 16; d_gene: TRBD1; abundance: few; CDR3aa: CASSSGTGGYTDTQYF; CDR3nt: TGTGCCAGCAGCTCCGGGACAGGGGGATACACAGATACGCAGTATTTT
j_gene: TRBJ2-7; v_gene: TRBV7-9; len: 14; d_gene: .; abundance: few; CDR3aa: CASSLLHGPAVLKF; CDR3nt: TGTGCCAGCAGCTTACTCCATGGACCAGCGGTCCTGAAGTTC
j_gene: TRBJ2-3; v_gene: TRBV7-2; len: 16; d_gene: TRBD2; abundance: .; CDR3aa: CASSLMAGGVTDTQYF; CDR3nt: TGTGCCAGCAGCTTAATGGCGGGAGGGGTCACAGATACGCAGTATTTT
j_gene: TRBJ2-1; v_gene: TRBV6-1; len: 14; d_gene: TRBD2; abundance: many; CDR3aa: CATIETSGNNEQFF; CDR3nt: TGTGCCACCATCGAGACTAGCGGAAACAATGAGCAGTTCTTC
j_gene: TRBJ2-5; v_gene: TRBV7-9; len: 14; d_gene: .; abundance: many; CDR3aa: CASRPKADQETQYF; CDR3nt: TGTGCCAGCAGACCCAAAGCGGATCAAGAGACCCAGTACTTC
j_gene: TRBJ2-7; v_gene: TRBV30; len: 11; d_gene: .; abundance: .; CDR3aa: CAFGHYNEQYF; CDR3nt: TGTGCCTTTGGACATTACAACGAGCAGTACTTC
j_gene: TRBJ2-1; v_gene: TRBV10-1; len: 14; d_gene: .; abundance: many; CDR3aa: CASSEYLGSDEQFF; CDR3nt: TGCGCCAGCAGTGAGTATTTGGGGAGCGATGAGCAGTTCTTC
j_gene: TRBJ2-1; v_gene: TRBV12-3/TRBV12-4; len: 13; d_gene: .; abundance: few; CDR3aa: CASRTRNEHEQFF; CDR3nt: TGTGCCAGCCGAACTAGGAATGAGCATGAGCAGTTCTTC
j_gene: TRBJ2-3; v_gene: TRBV28; len: 16; d_gene: .; abundance: many; CDR3aa: CASSFRVLAGTDTQYF; CDR3nt: TGTGCCAGCAGTTTTCGGGTATTAGCGGGCACAGATACGCAGTATTTT
j_gene: TRBJ1-1; v_gene: TRBV20-1; len: 11; d_gene: .; abundance: many; CDR3aa: CSARGGAEAFF; CDR3nt: TGCAGTGCTAGGGGAGGGGCTGAAGCTTTCTTT
j_gene: TRBJ1-2; v_gene: TRBV7-9; len: 13; d_gene: TRBD1; abundance: few; CDR3aa: CASSHDRGYGYTF; CDR3nt: TGTGCCAGCAGCCACGACAGGGGATATGGCTACACCTTC
j_gene: TRBJ2-7; v_gene: TRBV7-9; len: 12; d_gene: .; abundance: many; CDR3aa: CASSNTGSEQYF; CDR3nt: TGTGCCAGCAGCAACACAGGGAGCGAGCAGTACTTC
j_gene: TRBJ2-1; v_gene: TRBV11-2; len: 17; d_gene: .; abundance: .; CDR3aa: CASSLVGAASAYNEQFF; CDR3nt: TGTGCCAGCAGCTTAGTTGGGGCGGCTAGCGCCTACAATGAGCAGTTCTTC
j_gene: TRBJ2-3; v_gene: TRBV27; len: 14; d_gene: .; abundance: many; CDR3aa: CASSLYWKADTQYF; CDR3nt: TGTGCCAGCAGTTTGTACTGGAAAGCAGATACGCAGTATTTT
j_gene: TRBJ2-1; v_gene: TRBV4-1; len: 12; d_gene: .; abundance: many; CDR3aa: CASSSEGYEQFF; CDR3nt: TGCGCCAGCAGTTCAGAGGGGTATGAGCAGTTCTTC
j_gene: TRBJ2-2; v_gene: TRBV7-2; len: 21; d_gene: TRBD2; abundance: few; CDR3aa: CASSSSALLAGVSLNTGELFF; CDR3nt: TGTGCCAGCAGCTCCAGCGCCTTACTAGCGGGAGTATCCCTTAACACCGGGGAGCTGTTTTTT
j_gene: TRBJ1-5; v_gene: TRBV10-3; len: 13; d_gene: .; abundance: many; CDR3aa: CAISARNNQPQHF; CDR3nt: TGTGCCATCAGTGCACGGAACAATCAGCCCCAGCATTTT
j_gene: TRBJ1-1; v_gene: TRBV29-1; len: 14; d_gene: .; abundance: .; CDR3aa: CSVEGGYGVTEAFF; CDR3nt: TGCAGCGTCGAGGGGGGGTACGGGGTGACTGAAGCTTTCTTT
j_gene: TRBJ2-5; v_gene: TRBV12-3/TRBV12-4; len: 17; d_gene: .; abundance: .; CDR3aa: CASSHHLGEREQETQYF; CDR3nt: TGTGCCAGCAGCCATCACCTGGGGGAGAGGGAACAAGAGACCCAGTACTTC
j_gene: TRBJ2-3; v_gene: TRBV12-3/TRBV12-4; len: 16; d_gene: TRBD2; abundance: .; CDR3aa: CASSGHSGSSTDTQYF; CDR3nt: TGTGCCAGCAGTGGTCATAGCGGGTCTAGCACAGATACGCAGTATTTT
j_gene: TRBJ1-6; v_gene: TRBV7-9; len: 12; d_gene: .; abundance: few; CDR3aa: CASSLGPKNLHF; CDR3nt: TGTGCCAGCAGCTTAGGTCCCAAAAACCTCCACTTT
j_gene: TRBJ2-6; v_gene: TRBV29-1; len: 15; d_gene: .; abundance: .; CDR3aa: CSVAPQRSGANVLTF; CDR3nt: TGCAGCGTGGCCCCACAGCGCTCTGGGGCCAACGTCCTGACTTTC
j_gene: TRBJ2-2; v_gene: TRBV5-1; len: 17; d_gene: TRBD2; abundance: many; CDR3aa: CASSPMMGLAGIGELFF; CDR3nt: TGCGCCAGCAGCCCGATGATGGGACTAGCGGGAATCGGGGAGCTGTTTTTT
j_gene: TRBJ1-6; v_gene: TRBV12-3/TRBV12-4; len: 15; d_gene: TRBD1; abundance: .; CDR3aa: CASSFGTGATSPLHF; CDR3nt: TGTGCCAGCAGTTTCGGGACAGGGGCAACTTCACCCCTCCACTTT
j_gene: TRBJ2-7; v_gene: TRBV11-2; len: 14; d_gene: .; abundance: many; CDR3aa: CASSLTTSRSEQYF; CDR3nt: TGTGCCAGCAGCTTAACTACAAGTCGTTCCGAGCAGTACTTC
j_gene: TRBJ2-7; v_gene: TRBV29-1; len: 16; d_gene: TRBD1; abundance: many; CDR3aa: CSADGDGTGLSYEQYF; CDR3nt: TGCAGCGCTGACGGAGACGGGACAGGCCTCTCCTACGAGCAGTACTTC
j_gene: TRBJ1-1; v_gene: TRBV29-1; len: 12; d_gene: .; abundance: many; CDR3aa: CSVEGRNSEAFF; CDR3nt: TGCAGCGTTGAAGGGAGGAATTCTGAAGCTTTCTTT
j_gene: TRBJ1-1; v_gene: TRBV7-7; len: 14; d_gene: .; abundance: many; CDR3aa: CASSPWGGGTEAFF; CDR3nt: TGTGCCAGCAGCCCATGGGGTGGGGGCACTGAAGCTTTCTTT
j_gene: TRBJ2-7; v_gene: TRBV5-6; len: 18; d_gene: TRBD2; abundance: .; CDR3aa: CASSLALGRIAGNYEQYF; CDR3nt: TGTGCCAGCAGCTTGGCGCTCGGGAGGATAGCGGGGAACTACGAGCAGTACTTC
j_gene: TRBJ1-1; v_gene: TRBV2; len: 12; d_gene: .; abundance: few; CDR3aa: CAGADRVTEAFF; CDR3nt: TGTGCGGGGGCAGACCGGGTAACTGAAGCTTTCTTT
j_gene: TRBJ1-2; v_gene: TRBV9; len: 14; d_gene: .; abundance: few; CDR3aa: CASSVVGGDYGYTF; CDR3nt: TGTGCCAGCAGCGTAGTTGGGGGCGACTATGGCTACACCTTC
j_gene: TRBJ2-3; v_gene: TRBV2; len: 15; d_gene: TRBD2; abundance: many; CDR3aa: CASSDLAGGANTQYF; CDR3nt: TGTGCCAGCAGTGATCTGGCGGGGGGCGCGAATACGCAGTATTTT
j_gene: TRBJ2-5; v_gene: TRBV6-1; len: 14; d_gene: TRBD2; abundance: few; CDR3aa: CASSEAPGGETQYF; CDR3nt: TGTGCCAGCAGTGAAGCGCCGGGAGGCGAGACCCAGTACTTC
j_gene: TRBJ2-7; v_gene: TRBV10-3; len: 16; d_gene: TRBD2; abundance: many; CDR3aa: CAIVEELGPAGGEQYF; CDR3nt: TGTGCCATCGTCGAGGAGCTGGGACCGGCCGGGGGGGAGCAGTACTTC
j_gene: TRBJ2-1; v_gene: TRBV9; len: 15; d_gene: .; abundance: few; CDR3aa: CASSVGRTVYNEQFF; CDR3nt: TGTGCCAGCAGCGTTGGGCGGACAGTCTACAATGAGCAGTTCTTC
j_gene: TRBJ2-7; v_gene: TRBV12-3/TRBV12-4; len: 13; d_gene: .; abundance: few; CDR3aa: CASSYSFVGEQYF; CDR3nt: TGTGCCAGCAGCTACTCTTTCGTTGGAGAGCAGTACTTC
j_gene: TRBJ2-3; v_gene: TRBV2; len: 13; d_gene: TRBD1; abundance: few; CDR3aa: CASRGTGRDTQYF; CDR3nt: TGTGCCAGCAGAGGGACAGGAAGAGATACGCAGTATTTT
j_gene: TRBJ1-2; v_gene: TRBV12-5; len: 12; d_gene: .; abundance: .; CDR3aa: CASGSPGRGYTF; CDR3nt: TGTGCTAGTGGTTCCCCAGGGAGGGGCTACACCTTC
j_gene: TRBJ1-6; v_gene: TRBV7-9; len: 14; d_gene: .; abundance: .; CDR3aa: CASSLRTETSPLHF; CDR3nt: TGTGCCAGCAGCTTACGGACAGAAACTTCACCCCTCCACTTT
j_gene: TRBJ2-5; v_gene: TRBV11-2; len: 16; d_gene: .; abundance: .; CDR3aa: CASSPTPRGIGETQYF; CDR3nt: TGTGCCAGCAGCCCAACTCCCCGGGGGATCGGGGAGACCCAGTACTTC
j_gene: TRBJ2-7; v_gene: TRBV29-1; len: 12; d_gene: .; abundance: .; CDR3aa: CSVEGTMYEQYF; CDR3nt: TGCAGCGTTGAGGGGACGATGTACGAGCAGTACTTC
j_gene: TRBJ1-2; v_gene: TRBV19; len: 12; d_gene: .; abundance: .; CDR3aa: CASSIGGHGYTF; CDR3nt: TGTGCCAGTAGTATCGGGGGGCACGGCTACACCTTC
j_gene: TRBJ2-3; v_gene: TRBV20-1; len: 15; d_gene: .; abundance: many; CDR3aa: CSARVSRAPTDTQYF; CDR3nt: TGCAGTGCTAGAGTCTCTCGGGCCCCCACAGATACGCAGTATTTT